This record concerns one TCR beta chain sequence. The sample comes from a study of blood T cell repertoires in COVID-19. The overall study: The United States, Italy and Spain were the sources of the acute and convalescent COVID-19 samples.

Under the authors' procedure: It was from reference gene primer amplification that nucleated cell counts were estimated. Data came from immunoSEQ multiplex PCR; TCRdb stores just in-frame clones and leaves some out. The D gene and trimming were derived from the DNA, and the V and J assignments and clone size from that table. This sample has approximately 490,000 clones, with about nine tenths found just once. Categorization into cohorts depended on clinical history that participants reported. In germline, CDR1 is LNHDA, CDR2 SQIVND (reference sequence). V shed 6 bases and J 8 bases; nucleotides not matched to a gene: 6. This CDR3 has 12 amino acids.

This sequence originates from a woman aged 55-70 years who had recovered from COVID-19. This chain connects TRBV19 to TRBJ1-2, with 7 nucleotides matching TRBD1. Source material: PBMCs or T cells enriched from blood (not recorded which). CDR3 in amino acids: CASRSTGHGYTF. CDR3 nucleotides: TGTGCCAGTAGATCGACAGGGCACGGCTACACCTTC.